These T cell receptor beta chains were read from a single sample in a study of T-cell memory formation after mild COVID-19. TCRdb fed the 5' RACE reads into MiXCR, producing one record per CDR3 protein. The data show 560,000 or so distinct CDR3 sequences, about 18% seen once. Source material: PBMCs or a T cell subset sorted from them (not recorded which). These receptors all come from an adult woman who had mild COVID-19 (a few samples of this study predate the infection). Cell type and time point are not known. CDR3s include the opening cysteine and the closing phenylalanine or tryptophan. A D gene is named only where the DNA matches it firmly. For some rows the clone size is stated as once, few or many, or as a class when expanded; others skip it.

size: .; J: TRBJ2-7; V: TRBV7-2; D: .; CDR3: CASMYSAFGSYEQYF; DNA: TGTGCCAGCATGTACTCAGCCTTCGGCTCCTACGAGCAGTACTTC
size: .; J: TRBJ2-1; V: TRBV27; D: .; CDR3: CASSAGTLTYNEQFF; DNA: TGTGCCAGCAGTGCCGGGACCCTGACCTACAATGAGCAGTTCTTC
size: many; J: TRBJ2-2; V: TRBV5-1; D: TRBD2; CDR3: CASSLAGLNTGELFF; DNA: TGCGCCAGCAGCTTAGCGGGACTAAACACCGGGGAGCTGTTTTTT
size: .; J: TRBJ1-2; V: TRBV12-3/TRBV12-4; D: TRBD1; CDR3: CASSLAGAQGTYGYTF; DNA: TGTGCCAGCAGTTTAGCGGGGGCACAGGGGACCTATGGCTACACCTTC
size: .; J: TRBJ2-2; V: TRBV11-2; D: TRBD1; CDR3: CASSSGTGKNTGELFF; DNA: TGTGCCAGCAGCTCAGGGACAGGGAAAAACACCGGGGAGCTGTTTTTT
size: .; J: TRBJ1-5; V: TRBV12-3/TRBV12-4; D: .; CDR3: CASRTESNQPQHF; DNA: TGTGCCAGCAGGACAGAGAGCAATCAGCCCCAGCATTTT
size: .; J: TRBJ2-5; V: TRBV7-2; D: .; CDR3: CASRPGVAQETQYF; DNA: TGTGCCAGCAGACCAGGGGTCGCCCAAGAGACCCAGTACTTC
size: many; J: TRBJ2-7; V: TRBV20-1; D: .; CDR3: CSARTSYEQYF; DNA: TGCAGTGCCAGAACCTCCTACGAGCAGTACTTC
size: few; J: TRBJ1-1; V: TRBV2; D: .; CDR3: CASSRQTSNTEAFF; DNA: TGTGCCAGCAGTAGGCAGACTTCGAACACTGAAGCTTTCTTT
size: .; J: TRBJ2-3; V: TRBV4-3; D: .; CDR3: CASSQGRTRSNLDTQYF; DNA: TGCGCCAGCAGCCAAGGGCGCACTAGGTCCAACCTAGATACGCAGTATTTT
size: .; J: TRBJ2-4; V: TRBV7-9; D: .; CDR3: CASSLALANFKNIQYF; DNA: TGTGCCAGCAGCTTAGCGCTGGCGAATTTCAAAAACATTCAGTACTTC
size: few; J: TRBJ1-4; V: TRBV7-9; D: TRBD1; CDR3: CASSRPTGGNEKLFF; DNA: TGTGCCAGCAGCCGTCCAACAGGGGGCAATGAAAAACTGTTTTTT
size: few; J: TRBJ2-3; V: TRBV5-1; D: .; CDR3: CASRVPSGVVEDTQYF; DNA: TGCGCCAGCAGAGTGCCGTCGGGAGTCGTTGAAGATACGCAGTATTTT
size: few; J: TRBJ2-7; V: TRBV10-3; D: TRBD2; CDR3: CAIGTGLAGGPQEQYF; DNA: TGTGCCATCGGAACAGGACTAGCGGGAGGGCCGCAGGAGCAGTACTTC
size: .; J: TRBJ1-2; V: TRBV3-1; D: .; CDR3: CASSHGAAGYTF; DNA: TGTGCCAGCAGCCACGGGGCAGCTGGCTACACCTTC
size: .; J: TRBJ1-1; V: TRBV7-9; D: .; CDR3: CASSPRTVLGTEAFF; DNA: TGTGCCAGCAGCCCACGGACAGTACTGGGCACTGAAGCTTTCTTT
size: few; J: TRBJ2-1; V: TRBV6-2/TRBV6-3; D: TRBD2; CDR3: CASSLLAVSYNEQFF; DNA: TGTGCCAGCAGCCTACTAGCGGTTTCCTACAATGAGCAGTTCTTC
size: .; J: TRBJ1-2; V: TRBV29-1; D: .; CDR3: CSFNRDPIGGYTF; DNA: TGCAGCTTTAACCGGGACCCCATTGGAGGCTACACCTTC